This T cell receptor beta chain derives from a study of shared clonotypes between healthy human individuals (TCRdb year 2020). For the wider study: Three men and two women, aged 18 to 49 years, made up the cohort. For each donor, three plates each were used for CD4 naive and CD4 memory, two plates were used for CD8 naive, and one plate was used for CD8 memory. To estimate repertoire size and how much clonotype sharing occurs between individuals, the study deeply sequenced the blood TCR repertoires of roughly 5 healthy adults. Different laboratories and diverse techniques were used to prepare libraries and sequence TCR repertoires, to increase sequencing depth and limit assay-specific biases. Between about 0.8 and 9 billion PBMCs per donor were obtained by leukapheresis. Study-wide findings and limitations: Based on pairwise subsampling, the degree of clonotype sharing among donors was expected to be affected by sequencing depth. Even with the large sequencing depth, rarefaction of the sorted-subset datasets indicated that sequencing was incomplete. Naive subsets generally had larger estimated clonotype richness than memory subsets did. Across a few donors, about 4.5% of naive CD4, around 3.3% of naive CD8, about 2.3% of memory CD4, and 0.4% of memory CD8 clonotypes were shared. Sampling was limited to blood, and TCR repertoires in tissue likely differ from TCR repertoires in blood. Because the study included a small number of donors, the genetic and exposure-history diversity represented was limited. Compared with non-shared clonotypes, clonotypes shared by all four sorted-subset donors had higher generation probabilities.

For this chain, trimming is 8 bases at the V end and 9 bases at the J end, and the number of junction bases without a gene match is 8. The CDR3 has 14 amino acids, counting the end cysteine and phenylalanine. CDR3 DNA only is kept here, 42 bases in frame from base 1. CDR1 and CDR2 were assigned from the germline V gene (reference sequence) as LNHDA and SQIVND. The donors were healthy, HIV-negative adults who had no recently reported acute infections or vaccinations. Every donor was a Caucasian adult living in Nashville, Tennessee, USA. Magnetic negative selection was used to enrich CD4+ T cells, after which naive cells were positively selected on CD45RA and the negative fraction became the memory subset. After blood collection by leukapheresis, PBMCs were isolated using Ficoll-Histopaque density gradient centrifugation and then cryopreserved in the vapor phase of liquid nitrogen. Analytical flow cytometry was used to check the purity and quantity of every magnetically sorted T cell population. Each sorted fraction had its genomic DNA isolated and then quantified by UV absorbance on a Nanodrop 2000c.

Using the deep immunoSEQ assay, TCR CDR3 regions were amplified from genomic DNA by multiplex PCR. Genomic DNA extracted from each cell subset was distributed evenly over all wells of several immunoSEQ 96-well plates, and each plate served as one replicate. For sorted subsets, each replicate PCR was loaded with 200 ng genomic DNA, equivalent to 30,000 to 35,000 T cell genomes. Purified libraries were quantified with a Qubit 3.0 fluorometer, sized on a Bioanalyzer 2100, and re-quantified with the KAPA Library Quantification kit. Every immunoSEQ 96-well plate was sequenced on a dedicated single-read 150-cycle Illumina NextSeq 550 flow cell. Per the original workflow: The immunoSEQ output contained only junctional sequences without quality scores, so filtering could not match that applied to full-length reads. Sequences were annotated with PyIR, a Python wrapper for IgBLAST v1.9, using IMGT germline references to assign V/J genes and CDR3. Reads were filtered out if the reads had weak V/J assignments (E-value above 1e-6), no CDR3, stop codons, out-of-frame junctions, or ambiguous translated residues. V3J clonotypes were defined as sequences sharing the same inferred V gene, J gene, and CDR3 amino acid sequence. Percentage overlap between repertoires was calculated by dividing the number of shared unique clonotypes by the size of the smaller repertoire. Three approaches were used to assess repertoire richness: RTK rarefaction, the Chao1 estimator, and Recon v2.1 estimates of unobserved clonotypes. OLGA was used to compute generation probabilities for all TCRbeta clonotypes that the gDNA method yielded from several donors. As stored in TCRdb, this immuneACCESS dataset retains in-frame rearrangements with V and J assigned. A fraction of the clones does not appear; measured against another copy, unresolved V genes explain less than half of the discrepancy, and the remainder lacks a known reason. V and J calls and clone size are as listed in that table; D and trimming were resolved from the DNA. This sample lists millions of clones; 85% to 95% were detected once. 0.1% to 0.15% of the sample is held by the ten biggest clonotypes.

In this sample, this clone turned up a few times. This receptor's antigen is unknown. Within one base of it there is no much larger clone, and no base qualities were kept. The sequence is built from TRBV19 and TRBJ1-6; 9 middle bases align to TRBD1. This sequence was found in a man aged 18 to 35 in good health. The sample taken for sequencing was naive CD4+ T cells sorted from blood. The label giving this sample's cell subset or site can be read as: CD45RA+ positively selected. The CDR3 protein is CASGGTGSFSPLHF. At the DNA level, the sequence is TGTGCCAGTGGAGGGACAGGGTCCTTTTCACCCCTCCACTTT.